This T cell receptor (beta chain) was identified during a study of cytomegalovirus exposure and HLA in healthy donors. It was with 60 Vbeta and 13 Jbeta primers that the PCR ran. Sequencing used immunoSEQ multiplex PCR; TCRdb keeps in-frame clones, though not all of them. Its table records roughly 120,000 clones. The CDR3 totals 12 residues. Trimming removed 10 bases from V and 5 bases from J, with 15 bases in between. CDR1 is ENHRY and CDR2 is SYGVKD in the germline V gene. The sequencing sample was made of PBMCs. The TCR comes from a man between 18 and 35 years old in good health and CMV-seronegative. This sequence joins TRBV10-3 and TRBJ2-7; a weak D match, TRBD2 (5 bases). The CDR3 DNA is TGTGCCACCCAAGTCGGGGAAAACGAGCAGTACTTC. It yields the protein CATQVGENEQYF.